The 18 T cell receptor beta chains presented below share a single source sample, sequenced in a study of T-cell memory formation after mild COVID-19. TCRdb reprocessed the 5' RACE reads with MiXCR, giving one entry per CDR3 protein. The data hold some 150,000 distinct CDR3 sequences, with 11% to 15% observed a single time. Material: PBMCs or a T cell subset sorted from them (not recorded which). The receptors derive from an adult woman who had mild COVID-19 (a few samples of this study predate the infection). Cell type and time point are not known.

In its sample, this clonotype was seen many times. The rearrangement links TRBV12-3 or TRBV12-4 to TRBJ2-5; possible D gene TRBD2, 6 bases. This CDR3 has 13 residues. V was clipped by 6 bases and J by 5 bases, with 13 bases between them. The CDR3 protein is CASRAGLEETQYF. The DNA of the CDR3 is TGTGCCAGCAGAGCGGGCCTGGAGGAGACCCAGTACTTC.

This clonotype was detected only a few times. The V call is TRBV7-9, the J call TRBJ2-3, with 7 nucleotides matching TRBD1. The CDR3 runs to 16 residues. Germline V gene data show CDR1 as SEHNR and CDR2 as FQNEAQ (reference sequence). Trimming at V came to 3 bases and at J to 0 bases, leaving 6 bases not matched to a gene. The CDR3 loop is CASSFPRTGSTDTQYF. CDR3 DNA: TGTGCCAGCAGCTTCCCTCGGACAGGTAGCACAGATACGCAGTATTTT.

This clonotype was detected only a few times. This chain joins TRBV7-7 and TRBJ2-2; the D call may be TRBD1 or TRBD2 (7 bases each). V was cut by 5 bases and J by 6 bases, with 10 bases left in between. The CDR3 has 13 amino acids. Germline V lookup: CDR1 SSHAT, CDR2 FNYEAQ (reference sequence). The CDR3 here is CASSAGGAGELFF. The CDR3 DNA sequence: TGTGCCAGCAGCGCAGGGGGGGCCGGGGAGCTGTTTTTT.

This clonotype was seen only a few times. The chain uses TRBV5-5 and TRBJ2-3, with D unresolved. This CDR3 has 13 residues. Germline CDR1 reads SGHKS; CDR2 reads YYEKEE (reference sequence). V was trimmed by 0 bases and J by 3 bases, leaving 5 bases between them. The DNA of the CDR3 is TGTGCCAGCAGCTTGGAGGAGACAGATACGCAGTATTTT. Its translation is CASSLEETDTQYF.

The chain carries TRBV7-9 and TRBJ1-6; no clear D gene. In germline, CDR1 is SEHNR, CDR2 FQNEAQ (reference sequence). Trimming took off 4 bases at V and 9 bases at J, with 16 bases between the two ends. CDR3 length: 15 residues. The CDR3 nucleotides are TGTGCCAGCAGCTCAAGTGCGCCTAAGGGTTCACCCCTCCACTTT. Its translation: CASSSSAPKGSPLHF. Looking up the rest from reference TRBV7-9 and TRBJ1-6 gives the full variable domain: DTGVSQNPRHKITKRGQNVTFRCDPISEHNRLYWYRQTLGQGPEFLTYFQNEAQLEKSRLLSDRFSAERPKGSFSTLEIQRTEQGDSAMYLCASSSSAPKGSPLHFGNGTRLTVT.

This sequence joins TRBV9 and TRBJ1-2; D call uncertain. Per germline, CDR1 SGDLS and CDR2 YYNGEE. The CDR3 covers 15 residues. The V end was cut by 0 bases, the J end by 2 bases, with 11 bases between. The CDR3 loop reads CASSVDLGRNYGYTF. The CDR3 DNA follows: TGTGCCAGCAGCGTAGATCTGGGTAGGAACTATGGCTACACCTTC. The full variable domain, completed using reference TRBV9 and TRBJ1-2, is DSGVTQTPKHLITATGQRVTLRCSPRSGDLSVYWYQQSLDQGLQFLIQYYNGEERAKGNILERFSAQQFPDLHSELNLSSLELGDSALYFCASSVDLGRNYGYTFGSGTRLTVV.

V is TRBV7-6 and J is TRBJ2-5, with D unclear. CDR1 SGHVS and CDR2 FNYEAQ come from the germline V gene. Trimming took 6 bases from V and 4 from J, leaving 18 bases between them. The CDR3 is 15 residues long. The CDR3 DNA is TGTGCCAGCAGTCCTAGACTGCAATGGGGAGAGACCCAGTACTTC. It yields the protein CASSPRLQWGETQYF.

This chain links TRBV7-9 with TRBJ2-5; D perhaps matches TRBD2 (6 bases). CDR3 length: 14 residues. V was clipped by 7 bases and J by 5 bases, with 17 bases between them. Germline CDR1 SEHNR, CDR2 FQNEAQ (reference sequence). The CDR3 reads CASNLKGGGETQYF. In nucleotides, the CDR3 is TGTGCCAGCAACTTGAAAGGTGGGGGGGAGACCCAGTACTTC. Full variable domain (remainder filled in from reference TRBV7-9 and TRBJ2-5): DTGVSQNPRHKITKRGQNVTFRCDPISEHNRLYWYRQTLGQGPEFLTYFQNEAQLEKSRLLSDRFSAERPKGSFSTLEIQRTEQGDSAMYLCASNLKGGGETQYFGPGTRLLVL.

This clonotype was observed a few times. The chain uses TRBV3-1 and TRBJ2-4, with D tentatively TRBD2 (6 bases). The CDR3 is 14 residues long. V was trimmed by 2 bases and J by 6 bases, leaving 11 bases between them. Germline CDR1 and CDR2: LGHDT and YNNKEL (reference sequence). The CDR3 spells CASSQRGLLNIQYF. In DNA, the CDR3 is TGTGCCAGCAGCCAACGGGGGTTGCTAAACATTCAGTACTTC.

This chain connects TRBV7-8 to TRBJ2-7, with D perhaps TRBD1 (6 bases). The germline V gene encodes CDR1 SGHVS and CDR2 FQNEAQ. This CDR3 spans 15 amino acids. V was pared by 4 bases and J by 0 bases, with 13 bases between. The CDR3 loop is CASSSRTDSSYEQYF. The CDR3 nucleotides read TGTGCCAGCAGCTCCCGAACGGACAGCTCCTACGAGCAGTACTTC.

The chain carries TRBV4-3 and TRBJ2-7, with 10 bases lining up with TRBD1. V lost 5 bases, J lost 6 bases, and 7 bases stayed unmatched. CDR1 and CDR2 from the germline V gene are LGHNA and YSLEER. The CDR3 loop spans 14 amino acids. Here the CDR3 DNA reads TGCGCCAGCAGCAGCCGGGACAGGGGAACCGAGCAGTACTTC. It encodes CASSSRDRGTEQYF.

The chain couples TRBV5-4 to TRBJ1-5, with a weak D call TRBD1 (6 bases). The CDR3 spans 13 residues. Germline CDR1 reads SGHNT; CDR2 reads YYREEE (reference sequence). V was trimmed by 4 bases and J by 4 bases, leaving 9 bases between them. The CDR3 bases are TGTGCCAGCAGCCAGGACAGAAATCAGCCCCAGCATTTT. Translated, it gives CASSQDRNQPQHF. Filled out from reference TRBV5-4 and TRBJ1-5, the complete variable domain reads ETGVTQSPTHLIKTRGQQVTLRCSSQSGHNTVSWYQQALGQGPQFIFQYYREEENGRGNFPPRFSGLQFPNYSSELNVNALELDDSALYLCASSQDRNQPQHFGDGTRLSIL.

The chain combines TRBV11-2 with TRBJ1-4, with a possible D match to TRBD1 (6 bases). The CDR3 is 15 amino acids. Germline CDR1 SGHAT, CDR2 FQNNGV. Trimming removed 4 bases at V and 7 bases at J, with 16 bases between. The CDR3 reads CASSSSGVGGEKLFF. CDR3 nucleotide sequence: TGTGCCAGCAGCTCGTCAGGGGTAGGGGGTGAAAAACTGTTTTTT.

A few counts support this clonotype. The CDR3 DNA reads as TGTGCCAGCAGCCAGTCAAGTTTGGCGGCTGGATACTACAATGAGCAGTTCTTC. Translation: CASSQSSLAAGYYNEQFF. J is TRBJ2-1 and V is TRBV7-3; D not certain. Germline V gene data show CDR1 as SGHTA and CDR2 as FQGTGA. The CDR3 spans 18 residues. V was pared by 5 bases and J by 3 bases, with 23 bases between. The full variable domain, completed using reference TRBV7-3 and TRBJ2-1, is GAGVSQTPSNKVTEKGKYVELRCDPISGHTALYWYRQSLGQGPEFLIYFQGTGAADDSGLPNDRFFAVRPEGSVSTLKIQRTERGDSAVYLCASSQSSLAAGYYNEQFFGPGTRLTVL.

The sample holds a few counts of this clonotype. The chain joins TRBV12-3 or TRBV12-4 to TRBJ1-2, with D unclear. This CDR3 comprises 12 residues. V was trimmed by 7 bases and J by 2 bases, leaving 8 bases between them. The CDR3 here is CASNGVNYGYTF. The CDR3 region has the DNA TGTGCCAGCAATGGAGTAAACTATGGCTACACCTTC.

In the case of this clonotype: One junction end disagrees with the germline gene, perhaps due to a read error. V is TRBV6-2 or TRBV6-3 and J is TRBJ2-3; no clear D. CDR3 length: 10 amino acids. The germline V gene encodes CDR1 MNHEY and CDR2 SVGEGT. The CDR3 DNA sequence: TGTGCCAGCAGGGCAGATGCGCAGTATTTT. Residues: CASRADAQYF.

The J gene is TRBJ2-7, the V gene TRBV20-1, with 7 bases lining up with TRBD2. The junction had 3 bases not matched to a gene; V was cut back by 2 bases and J by 2 bases. The germline CDR1 and CDR2 sequences are DFQATT and SNEGSKA (reference sequence). This CDR3 spans 13 amino acids. This chain's CDR3 is CSARPGLTYEQYF. CDR3 coding DNA: TGCAGTGCTAGACCGGGACTAACCTACGAGCAGTACTTC.

This rearrangement joins TRBV6-2 or TRBV6-3 to TRBJ2-1; D gene uncertain. This CDR3 spans 14 amino acids. CDR1 is MNHEY and CDR2 is SVGEGT in the germline V gene. Trimming took 0 bases from V and 3 from J, leaving 6 bases between them. CDR3 region: CASSYSSDYNEQFF. The DNA for the CDR3 is TGTGCCAGCAGTTACTCGTCGGACTACAATGAGCAGTTCTTC.